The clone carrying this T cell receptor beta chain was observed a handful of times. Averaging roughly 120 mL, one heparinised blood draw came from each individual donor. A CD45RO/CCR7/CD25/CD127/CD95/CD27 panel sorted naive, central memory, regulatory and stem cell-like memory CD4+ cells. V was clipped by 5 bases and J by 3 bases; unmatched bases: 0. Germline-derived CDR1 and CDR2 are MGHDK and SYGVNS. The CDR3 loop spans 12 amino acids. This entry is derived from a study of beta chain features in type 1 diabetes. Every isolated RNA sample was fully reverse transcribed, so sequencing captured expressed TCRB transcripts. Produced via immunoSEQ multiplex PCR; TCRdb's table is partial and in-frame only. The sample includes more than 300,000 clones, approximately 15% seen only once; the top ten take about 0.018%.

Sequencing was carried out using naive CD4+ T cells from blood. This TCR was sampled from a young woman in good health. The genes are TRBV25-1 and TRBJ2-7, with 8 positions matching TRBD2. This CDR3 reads CASSRGGYEQYF. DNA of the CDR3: TGTGCCAGCAGTCGGGGGGGCTACGAGCAGTACTTC.